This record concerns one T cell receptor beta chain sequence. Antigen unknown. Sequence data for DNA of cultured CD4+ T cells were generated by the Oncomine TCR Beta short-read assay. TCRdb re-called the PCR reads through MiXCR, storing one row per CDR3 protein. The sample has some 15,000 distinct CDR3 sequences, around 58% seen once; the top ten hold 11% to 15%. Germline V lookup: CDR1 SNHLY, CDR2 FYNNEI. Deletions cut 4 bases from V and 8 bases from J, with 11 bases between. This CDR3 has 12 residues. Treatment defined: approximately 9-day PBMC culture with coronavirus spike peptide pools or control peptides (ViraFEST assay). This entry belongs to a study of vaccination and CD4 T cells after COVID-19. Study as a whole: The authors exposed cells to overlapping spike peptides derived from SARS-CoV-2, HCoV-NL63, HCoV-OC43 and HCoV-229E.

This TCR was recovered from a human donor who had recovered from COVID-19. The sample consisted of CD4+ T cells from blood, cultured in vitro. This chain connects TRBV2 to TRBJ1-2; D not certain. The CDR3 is CASSVGPGGYTF. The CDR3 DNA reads TGTGCCAGCAGTGTAGGGCCTGGCGGCTACACCTTC.